One T cell receptor beta chain is described in this entry. Antigen: not known. These data belong to a study of T cells in localized non-small cell lung cancer. Regarding the study as a whole: Longer overall survival was linked to higher blood T cell density. Clonality of T cells reached its maximum in uninvolved adjacent lung, surpassing tumor. Adjacent lung held a median around 56 of the top 100 tumor clones.

TCRdb's copy holds only in-frame clones and misses some; the assay was immunoSEQ multiplex PCR. The table includes tens of thousands of clones, approximately 88% detected once. The CDR3 spans 15 residues. Germline V gene lookup returns CDR1 SGDLS and CDR2 YYNGEE. Trimming stripped 4 bases from V and 6 bases from J, with 20 bases between. Sequencing was performed on peripheral blood, taken before any cancer treatment. The chain employs TRBV9 and TRBJ2-7; perhaps TRBD1 as D (7 bases). The TCR comes from a female donor of 60 years or more with stage I lung adenocarcinoma. The CDR3 DNA follows: TGTGCCAGCAGCCCCCAGGGGGGCGGTCTAAGCGAGCAGTACTTC. It is translated as CASSPQGGGLSEQYF.